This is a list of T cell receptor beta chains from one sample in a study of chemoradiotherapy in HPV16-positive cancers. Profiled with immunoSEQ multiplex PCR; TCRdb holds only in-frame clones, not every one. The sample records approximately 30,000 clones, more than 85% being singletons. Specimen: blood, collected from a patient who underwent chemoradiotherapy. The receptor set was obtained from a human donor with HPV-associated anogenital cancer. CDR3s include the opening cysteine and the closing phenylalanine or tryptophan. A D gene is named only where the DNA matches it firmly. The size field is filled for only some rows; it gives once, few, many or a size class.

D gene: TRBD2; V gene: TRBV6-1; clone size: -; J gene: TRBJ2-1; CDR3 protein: CASSEDLGLAGGSSYNEQFF; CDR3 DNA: TGTGCCAGCAGTGAAGATCTGGGGCTAGCGGGGGGAAGCTCCTACAATGAGCAGTTCTTC
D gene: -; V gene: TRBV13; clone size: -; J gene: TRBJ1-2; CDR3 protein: CASSRNRIPNYGYTF; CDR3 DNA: TGTGCCAGCAGCCGGAACCGAATCCCTAACTATGGCTACACCTTC
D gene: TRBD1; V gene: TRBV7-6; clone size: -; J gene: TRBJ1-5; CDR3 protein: CASSSTTGTGGIYSNQPQHF; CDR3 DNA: TGTGCCAGCAGTTCTACGACCGGGACAGGGGGCATCTATAGCAATCAGCCCCAGCATTTT
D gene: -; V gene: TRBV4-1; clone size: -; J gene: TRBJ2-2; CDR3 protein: CASSQDPGPTGELFF; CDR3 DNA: TGCGCCAGCAGCCAAGATCCCGGGCCCACCGGGGAGCTGTTTTTT
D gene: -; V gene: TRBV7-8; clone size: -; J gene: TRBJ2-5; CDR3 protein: CASRLRRGGGRLETQYF; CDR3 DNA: TGTGCCAGCAGATTGCGCCGCGGAGGGGGCCGTCTGGAGACCCAGTACTTC
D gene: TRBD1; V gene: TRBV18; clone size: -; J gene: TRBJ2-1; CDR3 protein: CASSLLGQQNNEQFF; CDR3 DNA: TGTGCCAGCTCCCTCTTGGGACAGCAGAACAATGAGCAGTTCTTC
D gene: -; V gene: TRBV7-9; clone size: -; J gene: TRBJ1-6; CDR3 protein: CASSSDLVNSPLHF; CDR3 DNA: TGTGCCAGCAGCTCGGACCTGGTAAATTCACCCCTCCACTTT
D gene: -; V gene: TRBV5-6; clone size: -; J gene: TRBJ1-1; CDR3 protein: CASFLGVNTEAFF; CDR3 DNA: TGTGCCAGCTTCCTGGGCGTAAACACTGAAGCTTTCTTT
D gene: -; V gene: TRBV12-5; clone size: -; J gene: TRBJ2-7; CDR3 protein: CASGSTYEQYF; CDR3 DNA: TGTGCTAGTGGTTCCACCTACGAGCAGTACTTC
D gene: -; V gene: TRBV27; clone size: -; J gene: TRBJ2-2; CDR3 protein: CASNGGGRAGTGELFF; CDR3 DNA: TGTGCCAGCAATGGAGGGGGCCGAGCAGGGACCGGGGAGCTGTTTTTT
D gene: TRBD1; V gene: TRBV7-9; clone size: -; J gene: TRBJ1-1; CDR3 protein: CASSPGGGPDTEAFF; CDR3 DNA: TGTGCCAGCAGCCCAGGGGGAGGACCGGACACTGAAGCTTTCTTT
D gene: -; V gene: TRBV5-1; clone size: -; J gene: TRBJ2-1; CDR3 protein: CASSLVGGLGSEQFF; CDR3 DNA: TGCGCCAGCAGCTTGGTGGGGGGCCTCGGTAGTGAGCAGTTCTTC
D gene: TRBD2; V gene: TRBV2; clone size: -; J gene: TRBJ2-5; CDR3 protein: CASSARTSGHTTQYF; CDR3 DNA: TGTGCCAGCAGTGCTAGGACTAGCGGTCATACGACCCAGTACTTC
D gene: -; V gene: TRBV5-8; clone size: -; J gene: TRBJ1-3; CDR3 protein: CASSFGTLSSGNTIYF; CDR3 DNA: TGTGCCAGCAGCTTCGGCACTTTGAGCTCTGGAAACACCATATATTTT
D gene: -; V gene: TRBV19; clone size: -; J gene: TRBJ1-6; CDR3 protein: CASRAPGRDNSPLHF; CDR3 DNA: TGTGCCAGTAGAGCACCGGGACGGGATAATTCACCCCTCCACTTT
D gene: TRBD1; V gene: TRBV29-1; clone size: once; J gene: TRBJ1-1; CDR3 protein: CSAATGGNTEAFF; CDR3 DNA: TGCAGCGCCGCGACAGGGGGGAACACTGAAGCTTTCTTT
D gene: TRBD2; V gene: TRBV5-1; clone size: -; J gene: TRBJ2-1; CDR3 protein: CASSRLAGAPYNEQFF; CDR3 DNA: TGCGCCAGCAGCAGGCTAGCGGGAGCTCCTTACAATGAGCAGTTCTTC
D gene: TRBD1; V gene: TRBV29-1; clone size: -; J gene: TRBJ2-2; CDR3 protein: CSVGQGVTGELFF; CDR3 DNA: TGCAGCGTGGGACAGGGGGTCACCGGGGAGCTGTTTTTT
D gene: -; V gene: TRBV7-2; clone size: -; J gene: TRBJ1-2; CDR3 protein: CASSLAVGEGVGYTF; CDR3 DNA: TGTGCCAGCAGCCTAGCTGTAGGGGAGGGGGTCGGCTACACCTTC
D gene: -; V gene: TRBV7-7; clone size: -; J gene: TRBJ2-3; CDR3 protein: CASSLDREDTQYF; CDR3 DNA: TGTGCTAGCAGCTTAGATAGGGAAGATACGCAGTATTTT
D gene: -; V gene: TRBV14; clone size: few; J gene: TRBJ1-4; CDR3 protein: CASSLGLGAVTF; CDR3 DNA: TGTGCCAGCAGCCTTGGGCTGGGGGCTGTGACTTTT
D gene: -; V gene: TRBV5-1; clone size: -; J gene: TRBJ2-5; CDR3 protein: CASSSLMTGQETQYF; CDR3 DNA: TGCGCCAGCAGCTCGCTCATGACGGGGCAAGAGACCCAGTACTTC
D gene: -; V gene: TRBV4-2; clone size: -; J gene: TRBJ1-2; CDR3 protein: CASSQDRAANYGYTF; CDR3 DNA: TGTGCCAGCAGCCAAGACAGGGCGGCTAACTATGGCTACACCTTC
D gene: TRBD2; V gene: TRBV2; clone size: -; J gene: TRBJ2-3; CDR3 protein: CASRLAGDSSTDTQYF; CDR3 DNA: TGTGCCAGCAGACTAGCGGGGGACTCTAGCACAGATACGCAGTATTTT
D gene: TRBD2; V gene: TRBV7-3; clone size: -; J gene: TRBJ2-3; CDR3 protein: CASSFGGAGTDTQYF; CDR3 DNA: TGTGCCAGCAGCTTCGGGGGGGCCGGCACAGATACGCAGTATTTT
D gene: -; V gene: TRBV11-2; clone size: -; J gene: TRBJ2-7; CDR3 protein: CASSSDSFLTYEQYF; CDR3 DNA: TGTGCCAGCAGCTCGGACAGTTTCCTCACCTACGAGCAGTACTTC
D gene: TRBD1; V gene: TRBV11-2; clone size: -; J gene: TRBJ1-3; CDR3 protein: CASSFTGGSTVGNTIYF; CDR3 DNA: TGTGCCAGCAGCTTTACAGGGGGATCCACGGTCGGAAACACCATATATTTT
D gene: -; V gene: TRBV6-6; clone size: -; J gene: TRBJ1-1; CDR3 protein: CASSYSGAGYTEAFF; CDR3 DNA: TGTGCCAGCAGTTACTCAGGGGCGGGGTACACTGAAGCTTTCTTT
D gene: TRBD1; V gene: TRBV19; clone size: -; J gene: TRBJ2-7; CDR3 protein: CASNYAGGNEQYF; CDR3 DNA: TGTGCCAGTAACTATGCAGGGGGCAACGAGCAGTACTTC
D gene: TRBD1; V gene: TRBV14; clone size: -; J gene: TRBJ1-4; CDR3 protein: CASSQVQGVNEKLFF; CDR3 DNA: TGTGCCAGCAGCCAAGTCCAGGGGGTGAATGAAAAACTGTTTTTT
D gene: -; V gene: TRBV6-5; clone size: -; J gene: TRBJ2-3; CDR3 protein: CASREGGRDTQYF; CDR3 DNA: TGTGCCAGCAGGGAAGGGGGGCGGGATACGCAGTATTTT
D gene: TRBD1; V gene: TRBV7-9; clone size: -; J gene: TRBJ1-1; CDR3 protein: CASSYPGQGTTEAFF; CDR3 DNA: TGTGCCAGCAGCTACCCGGGACAGGGTACTACTGAAGCTTTCTTT
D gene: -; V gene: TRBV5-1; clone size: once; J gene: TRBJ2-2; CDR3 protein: CASSLGHANTGELFF; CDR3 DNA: TGCGCCAGCAGCTTGGGCCACGCGAACACCGGGGAGCTGTTTTTT
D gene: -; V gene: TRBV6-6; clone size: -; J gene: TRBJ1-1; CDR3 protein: CASSYSEGVTEAFF; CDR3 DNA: TGTGCCAGCAGTTACTCTGAGGGAGTCACTGAAGCTTTCTTT